These T cell receptor beta chains were read from a single sample in a study of radiation and T cells in renal cell carcinoma. Generated by immunoSEQ multiplex PCR, the TCRdb table keeps only in-frame clones and is missing some. The profile covers just over 150,000 clones, with roughly 87% appearing a single time and approximately 12% taken by the ten largest. The sequencing here drew on blood, taken from a patient whose treatment included radiotherapy and nephrectomy. The receptor source for this set is a woman in her fifties or sixties with renal cell carcinoma. The CDR3 runs from the conserved cysteine through the conserved F or W. The order of the fields is CDR3 length, J gene, clone size, V gene, D gene, CDR3 DNA, CDR3 protein. D genes are given only for firm matches. Only some rows state a clone size, as once, few, many or a class for expanded clones.

CDR3 length: 18
J gene: TRBJ2-2
clone size: .
V gene: TRBV2
D gene: TRBD1
CDR3 DNA: TGTGCCAGCAGTGCGGGCAGGGGGATACTAATTTCCACCGGGGAGCTGTTTTTT
CDR3 protein: CASSAGRGILISTGELFF

CDR3 length: 17
J gene: TRBJ2-1
clone size: .
V gene: TRBV6-1
D gene: .
CDR3 DNA: TGTGCCAGCAGTGAATTTGGGAACAGTCAAACCTACAATGAGCAGTTCTTC
CDR3 protein: CASSEFGNSQTYNEQFF

CDR3 length: 14
J gene: TRBJ2-7
clone size: .
V gene: TRBV18
D gene: .
CDR3 DNA: TGTGCCAGCTCACCATCAACAGTTACCTACGAGCAGTACTTC
CDR3 protein: CASSPSTVTYEQYF

CDR3 length: 16
J gene: TRBJ2-5
clone size: once
V gene: TRBV19
D gene: TRBD1
CDR3 DNA: TGTGCCAGTAGTCTTTCCGGGACAGGGGCGGTGGAGACCCAGTACTTC
CDR3 protein: CASSLSGTGAVETQYF

CDR3 length: 15
J gene: TRBJ2-1
clone size: once
V gene: TRBV6-5
D gene: .
CDR3 DNA: TGTGCCAGCAGTTCCAAACGGGGCCGCTGGGATGAGCAGTTCTTC
CDR3 protein: CASSSKRGRWDEQFF

CDR3 length: 15
J gene: TRBJ2-2
clone size: .
V gene: TRBV5-1
D gene: TRBD1
CDR3 DNA: TGCGCCAGCAGCTTGAGACAGGGAAGCACCGGGGAGCTGTTTTTT
CDR3 protein: CASSLRQGSTGELFF

CDR3 length: 13
J gene: TRBJ2-7
clone size: .
V gene: TRBV6-6
D gene: TRBD1
CDR3 DNA: TGTGCCAGCAGGGGACAGGGCATCTACGAGCAGTACTTC
CDR3 protein: CASRGQGIYEQYF

CDR3 length: 16
J gene: TRBJ2-2
clone size: .
V gene: TRBV5-1
D gene: TRBD1
CDR3 DNA: TGCGCCAGCAGCTTGCCTATGACAGGGAGTAACGGGGAGCTGTTTTTT
CDR3 protein: CASSLPMTGSNGELFF

CDR3 length: 15
J gene: TRBJ1-1
clone size: .
V gene: TRBV7-2
D gene: .
CDR3 DNA: TGTGCCAGCAGAACGAGACGGGTACCGAACACTGAAGCTTTCTTT
CDR3 protein: CASRTRRVPNTEAFF

CDR3 length: 15
J gene: TRBJ2-4
clone size: .
V gene: TRBV27
D gene: .
CDR3 DNA: TGTGCCAGCAGTCAAACCCAGGGATTGTCGAACATTCAGTACTTC
CDR3 protein: CASSQTQGLSNIQYF

CDR3 length: 11
J gene: TRBJ2-1
clone size: .
V gene: TRBV29-1
D gene: .
CDR3 DNA: TGCAGCGTCGTCACCCTAAATGAGCAGTTCTTC
CDR3 protein: CSVVTLNEQFF

CDR3 length: 13
J gene: TRBJ2-1
clone size: .
V gene: TRBV11-2
D gene: .
CDR3 DNA: TGTGCCAGCAGCCCCCCAGGGTACAATGAGCAGTTCTTC
CDR3 protein: CASSPPGYNEQFF

CDR3 length: 14
J gene: TRBJ1-2
clone size: once
V gene: TRBV6-1
D gene: .
CDR3 DNA: TGTGCCAGCATGCCCTGGGGAGGGGGGGATGGCTACACCTTC
CDR3 protein: CASMPWGGGDGYTF

CDR3 length: 14
J gene: TRBJ2-1
clone size: .
V gene: TRBV5-1
D gene: TRBD2
CDR3 DNA: TGCGCCAGCAGCTTTAGCGGGGGTATGGATGAGCAGTTCTTC
CDR3 protein: CASSFSGGMDEQFF

CDR3 length: 15
J gene: TRBJ1-2
clone size: .
V gene: TRBV5-1
D gene: .
CDR3 DNA: TGCGCCAGCAGCTTGGAGGGCAGGGCGAGAGGAGGCTACACCTTC
CDR3 protein: CASSLEGRARGGYTF

CDR3 length: 12
J gene: TRBJ1-6
clone size: once
V gene: TRBV4-2
D gene: .
CDR3 DNA: TGTGCCAGCAGCCGCTTTTTTTCACCCCTCCACTTT
CDR3 protein: CASSRFFSPLHF

CDR3 length: 12
J gene: TRBJ2-5
clone size: .
V gene: TRBV11-2
D gene: .
CDR3 DNA: TGTGCCAGCAGACGGGTCGGCGAGACCCAGTACTTC
CDR3 protein: CASRRVGETQYF

CDR3 length: 14
J gene: TRBJ1-5
clone size: .
V gene: TRBV19
D gene: .
CDR3 DNA: TGTGCCAGTAGTATAGTGGCAGCTGATCAGCCCCAGCATTTT
CDR3 protein: CASSIVAADQPQHF

CDR3 length: 15
J gene: TRBJ2-3
clone size: .
V gene: TRBV6-5
D gene: TRBD1
CDR3 DNA: TGTGCCAGCAGCCCACAGGGGATAGGCACAGATACGCAGTATTTT
CDR3 protein: CASSPQGIGTDTQYF

CDR3 length: 15
J gene: TRBJ1-2
clone size: .
V gene: TRBV5-3
D gene: TRBD1
CDR3 DNA: TGTGCCAGAAGCTACGGCGATCAGGGGGCCTATGGCTACACCTTC
CDR3 protein: CARSYGDQGAYGYTF

CDR3 length: 19
J gene: TRBJ2-5
clone size: .
V gene: TRBV7-2
D gene: TRBD2
CDR3 DNA: TGTGCCAGCAGCTTAGTTTTCCTCGGCGGGGGAAACACTCAAGAGACCCAGTACTTC
CDR3 protein: CASSLVFLGGGNTQETQYF

CDR3 length: 11
J gene: TRBJ1-1
clone size: .
V gene: TRBV29-1
D gene: .
CDR3 DNA: TGCAGCGTTGTTAGGGCCACTGAAGCTTTCTTT
CDR3 protein: CSVVRATEAFF

CDR3 length: 17
J gene: TRBJ2-5
clone size: .
V gene: TRBV19
D gene: TRBD2
CDR3 DNA: TGTGCCAGTAGTATAGGAGTAGCGGGGGCGTGGGAAGAGACCCAGTACTTC
CDR3 protein: CASSIGVAGAWEETQYF

CDR3 length: 13
J gene: TRBJ1-1
clone size: .
V gene: TRBV6-6
D gene: TRBD1
CDR3 DNA: TGTGCCAGCAGAGAGACAGGGGTTTCTGAAGCTTTCTTT
CDR3 protein: CASRETGVSEAFF

CDR3 length: 14
J gene: TRBJ1-1
clone size: .
V gene: TRBV11-3
D gene: .
CDR3 DNA: TGTGCCAGCAGCTTAGAAGGGGGGAGAACTGAAGCTTTCTTT
CDR3 protein: CASSLEGGRTEAFF

CDR3 length: 15
J gene: TRBJ1-1
clone size: medium-sized
V gene: TRBV13
D gene: .
CDR3 DNA: TGTGCCAGCAGCCCTTACGGCCAGGGAGTTACTGAAGCTTTCTTT
CDR3 protein: CASSPYGQGVTEAFF

CDR3 length: 12
J gene: TRBJ2-7
clone size: .
V gene: TRBV7-9
D gene: TRBD1
CDR3 DNA: TGTGCCAGCAGCAGAGACAGGGTGGGGCAGTACTTC
CDR3 protein: CASSRDRVGQYF

CDR3 length: 18
J gene: TRBJ1-3
clone size: .
V gene: TRBV13
D gene: TRBD1
CDR3 DNA: TGTGCCAGCAGCTTAAGGGGACAGGCTATCGGCTCTGGAAACACCATATATTTT
CDR3 protein: CASSLRGQAIGSGNTIYF

CDR3 length: 15
J gene: TRBJ2-2
clone size: .
V gene: TRBV19
D gene: TRBD2
CDR3 DNA: TGTGCCAGTATAGTTGCGGGGGGCCGGACCGGGGAGCTGTTTTTT
CDR3 protein: CASIVAGGRTGELFF

CDR3 length: 13
J gene: TRBJ2-1
clone size: .
V gene: TRBV14
D gene: TRBD1
CDR3 DNA: TGTGCCAGCAGGTTACAGGGGCACAATGAGCAGTTCTTC
CDR3 protein: CASRLQGHNEQFF

CDR3 length: 13
J gene: TRBJ2-5
clone size: .
V gene: TRBV6-1
D gene: .
CDR3 DNA: TGTGCCAGCAGTGTCGACTTAGCCGAGACCCAGTACTTC
CDR3 protein: CASSVDLAETQYF

CDR3 length: 17
J gene: TRBJ1-2
clone size: .
V gene: TRBV25-1
D gene: TRBD1
CDR3 DNA: TGTGCCAGCAGTGAACCCGGGACAGGGGGACCCTACTATGGCTACACCTTC
CDR3 protein: CASSEPGTGGPYYGYTF

CDR3 length: 17
J gene: TRBJ1-2
clone size: few
V gene: TRBV6-1
D gene: TRBD1
CDR3 DNA: TGTGCCAGCAGTGAAGCGGTTCCTGGACAGGGGGACTATGGCTACACCTTC
CDR3 protein: CASSEAVPGQGDYGYTF